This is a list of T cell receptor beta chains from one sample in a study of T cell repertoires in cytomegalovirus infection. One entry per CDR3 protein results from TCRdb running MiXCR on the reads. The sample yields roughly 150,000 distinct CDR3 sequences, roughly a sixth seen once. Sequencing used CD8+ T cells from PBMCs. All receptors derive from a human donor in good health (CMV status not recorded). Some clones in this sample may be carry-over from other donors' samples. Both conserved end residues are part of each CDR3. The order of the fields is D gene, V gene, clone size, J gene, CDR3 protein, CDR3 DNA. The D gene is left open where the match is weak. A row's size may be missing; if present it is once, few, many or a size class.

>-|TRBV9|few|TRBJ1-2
CASSVGTYGYTF
TGTGCCAGCAGCGTAGGCACCTATGGCTACACCTTC
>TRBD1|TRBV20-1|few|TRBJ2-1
CSAHSRGLGYNEQFF
TGCAGTGCTCATTCGAGGGGGCTCGGATACAATGAGCAGTTCTTC
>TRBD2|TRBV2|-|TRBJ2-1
CASSETSGRGSYNEQFF
TGTGCCAGCAGTGAAACTAGCGGGAGGGGATCCTACAATGAGCAGTTCTTC
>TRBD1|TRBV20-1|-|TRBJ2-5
CSARPRQGIETQYF
TGCAGTGCTAGGCCGAGACAGGGCATAGAGACCCAGTACTTC
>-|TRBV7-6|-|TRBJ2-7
CASSLRGAREQYF
TGTGCCAGCAGCTTGAGGGGGGCGCGGGAGCAGTACTTC
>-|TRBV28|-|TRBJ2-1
CASGLGANPYNEQFF
TGTGCCAGCGGGCTCGGGGCAAACCCCTACAATGAGCAGTTCTTC
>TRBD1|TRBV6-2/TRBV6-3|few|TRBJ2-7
CASSDRAIDEQYF
TGTGCCAGCAGTGACAGGGCGATCGACGAGCAGTACTTC
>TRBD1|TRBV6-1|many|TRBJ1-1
CASSPGTGGSKAFF
TGTGCCAGCAGTCCCGGGACAGGGGGCTCCAAAGCTTTCTTT
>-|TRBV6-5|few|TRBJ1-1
CASITGGGSRTEAFF
TGTGCCAGCATCACGGGGGGGGGCTCCAGGACTGAAGCTTTCTTT
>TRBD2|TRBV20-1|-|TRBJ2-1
CSARDPVASGSWEQFF
TGCAGTGCTAGAGATCCTGTGGCTAGCGGGAGTTGGGAGCAGTTCTTC
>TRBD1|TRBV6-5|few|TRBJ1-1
CASSYKSGQGFRTEAFF
TGTGCCAGCAGTTACAAGTCCGGACAGGGGTTCCGCACTGAAGCTTTCTTT
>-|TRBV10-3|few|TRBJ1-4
CAISDLSDSDEKLFF
TGTGCCATCAGTGACTTGTCGGACAGCGACGAAAAACTGTTTTTT
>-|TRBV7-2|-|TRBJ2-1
CASGVAYNEQFF
TGTGCCAGCGGGGTGGCCTACAATGAGCAGTTCTTC
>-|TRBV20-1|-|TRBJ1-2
CSATTHLNYGYTF
TGCAGTGCAACAACTCACCTTAACTATGGCTACACCTTC
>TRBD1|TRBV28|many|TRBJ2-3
CASSPTGADTQYF
TGTGCCAGCAGTCCAACAGGGGCAGATACGCAGTATTTT
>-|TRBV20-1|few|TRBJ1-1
CSAIVDSNTEAFF
TGCAGTGCCATTGTCGACAGTAACACTGAAGCTTTCTTT
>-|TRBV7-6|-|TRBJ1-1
CASSSERGTEAFF
TGTGCCAGCAGCTCGGAAAGGGGGACTGAAGCTTTCTTT
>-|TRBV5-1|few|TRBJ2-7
CASKRTDSYEQYF
TGCGCCAGCAAGAGGACAGACTCCTACGAGCAGTACTTC
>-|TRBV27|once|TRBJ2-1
CASKDSSYNEQFF
TGTGCCAGCAAGGATTCCTCCTACAATGAGCAGTTCTTC
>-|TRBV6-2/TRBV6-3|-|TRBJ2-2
CASSYVARTRELFF
TGTGCCAGCAGTTACGTAGCCCGCACTCGGGAGCTGTTTTTT
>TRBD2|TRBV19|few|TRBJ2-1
CASSILTSGGGYNEQFF
TGTGCCAGTAGTATCCTCACTAGCGGGGGGGGCTACAATGAGCAGTTCTTC
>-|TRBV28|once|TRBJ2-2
CASSPHVSAGELFF
TGTGCCAGCAGTCCCCATGTGAGCGCCGGGGAGCTGTTTTTT
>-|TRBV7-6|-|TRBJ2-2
CASSLEWGNTGELFF
TGTGCCAGCAGCTTAGAGTGGGGGAACACCGGGGAGCTGTTTTTT
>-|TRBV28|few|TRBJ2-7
CASSFRGDEQYF
TGTGCCAGCAGTTTTCGGGGAGACGAGCAGTACTTC
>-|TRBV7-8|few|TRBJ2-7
CASSFGPNSYEQYF
TGTGCCAGCAGCTTTGGACCGAACTCCTACGAGCAGTACTTC
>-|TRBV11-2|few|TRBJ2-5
CASSLNPRGTQYF
TGTGCCAGCAGCTTGAATCCCAGAGGGACCCAGTACTTC
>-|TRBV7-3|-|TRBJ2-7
CAISSPIYEQYF
TGTGCCATCAGCTCCCCCATCTACGAGCAGTACTTC
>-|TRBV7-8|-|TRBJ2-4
CASSLRTGPAKNIQYF
TGTGCCAGCAGCTTACGTACCGGGCCCGCCAAAAACATTCAGTACTTC
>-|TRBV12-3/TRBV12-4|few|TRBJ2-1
CASSVEYLNEQFF
TGTGCCAGCAGTGTGGAGTATTTAAATGAGCAGTTCTTC
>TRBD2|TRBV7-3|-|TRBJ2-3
CASSPYSGSGNTQYF
TGTGCCAGCAGCCCATATAGCGGGAGTGGAAATACGCAGTATTTT
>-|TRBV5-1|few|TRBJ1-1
CASSPFGEELTEAFF
TGCGCCAGCAGCCCTTTTGGGGAAGAATTGACTGAAGCTTTCTTT
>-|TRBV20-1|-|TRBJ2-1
CSARVSPRRYYNEQFF
TGCAGTGCTAGAGTGTCACCCCGGCGGTACTACAATGAGCAGTTCTTC
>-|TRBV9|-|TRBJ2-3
CASSAGGGTVSDTQYF
TGTGCCAGCAGCGCAGGAGGAGGGACAGTCTCAGATACGCAGTATTTT
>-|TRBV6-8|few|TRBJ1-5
CASSYSNGLSQPQHF
TGTGCCAGCAGTTACTCTAATGGTTTGAGTCAGCCCCAGCATTTT
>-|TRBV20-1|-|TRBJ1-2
CSANGDLGISGYTF
TGCAGTGCCAACGGGGACTTAGGGATTAGTGGCTACACCTTC
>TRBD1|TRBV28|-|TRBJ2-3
CASSWTGADTQYF
TGTGCCAGCAGCTGGACAGGGGCGGATACGCAGTATTTT
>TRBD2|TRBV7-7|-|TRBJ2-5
CASSPRLAWETQYF
TGTGCCAGCAGCCCCCGACTAGCGTGGGAGACCCAGTACTTC
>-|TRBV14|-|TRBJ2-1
CASREGSSYNEQFF
TGTGCCAGCAGGGAGGGCTCCTCCTACAATGAGCAGTTCTTC
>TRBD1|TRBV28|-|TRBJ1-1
CASSLWDRVHTEAFF
TGTGCCAGCAGTTTATGGGACAGGGTACACACTGAAGCTTTCTTT
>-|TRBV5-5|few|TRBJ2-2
CASSLAETPRVRELFF
TGTGCCAGCAGCTTGGCCGAGACCCCCCGAGTCCGGGAGCTGTTTTTT
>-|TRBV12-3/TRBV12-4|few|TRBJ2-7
CASSLSHEQYF
TGTGCCAGCAGTTTGAGCCACGAGCAGTACTTC
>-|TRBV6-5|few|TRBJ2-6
CASSYSSRQGITGNEFSGANVLTF
TGTGCCAGCAGTTACTCGAGCCGGCAGGGTATCACTGGGAACGAATTCTCTGGGGCCAACGTCCTGACTTTC
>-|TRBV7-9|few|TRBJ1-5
CASRPEGSNQPQHF
TGTGCCAGCAGACCAGAGGGTAGCAATCAGCCCCAGCATTTT
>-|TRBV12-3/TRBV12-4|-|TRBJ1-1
CASSLPGLDTEAFF
TGTGCCAGCAGCCTCCCCGGGCTGGACACTGAAGCTTTCTTT
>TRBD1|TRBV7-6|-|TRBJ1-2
CASSPPRDREGGYTF
TGTGCCAGCAGCCCACCCCGGGACAGGGAAGGCGGCTACACCTTC
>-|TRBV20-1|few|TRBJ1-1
CSARDRVMNTEAFF
TGCAGTGCTAGAGATCGGGTCATGAACACTGAAGCTTTCTTT
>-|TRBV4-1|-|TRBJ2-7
CASSQGKGYAEQYF
TGCGCCAGCAGCCAAGGGAAGGGGTACGCCGAGCAGTACTTC
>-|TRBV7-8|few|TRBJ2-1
CASTLGLYNEQFF
TGTGCCAGCACCCTCGGGCTTTACAATGAGCAGTTCTTC
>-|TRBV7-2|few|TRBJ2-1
CASSSDAFAYNEQFF
TGTGCCAGCAGCTCCGACGCATTTGCCTACAATGAGCAGTTCTTC
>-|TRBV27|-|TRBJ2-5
CASSLSGGGGETQYF
TGTGCCAGCAGTTTATCTGGGGGCGGAGGAGAGACCCAGTACTTC
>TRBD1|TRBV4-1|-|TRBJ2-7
CASSHGTGLGEQYF
TGCGCCAGCAGCCACGGGACAGGGCTGGGAGAGCAGTACTTC